The 14 T cell receptor beta chains given below trace back to one sample, sequenced in a study of blood T cell repertoires in COVID-19. The assay was immunoSEQ multiplex PCR, and TCRdb's table has in-frame clones only and misses some. The sample consists of 250,000 to 300,000 clones, roughly 85% of them appearing once. The specimen was peripheral blood. Receptors originate from a man aged 60-69 years who had recovered from COVID-19.

The chain joins TRBV6-6 to TRBJ2-4, with 10 bases that match TRBD1. The CDR3 length is 16 residues. V shed 2 bases and J 1 base; nucleotides not matched to a gene: 2. Germline CDR1 reads MNHNY; CDR2 reads SVGAGI (reference sequence). CDR3 region: CASSYTGQGAKNIQYF. In DNA, the CDR3 is TGTGCCAGCAGTTACACGGGACAGGGGGCCAAAAACATTCAGTACTTC.

This clone was counted between two and nine times. The genes are TRBV5-8 and TRBJ1-2; D is perhaps TRBD1 (6 bases). This CDR3 has 13 amino acids. Between the trimmed V and J ends, which lost 5 bases and 4 bases, there was a span of 12 bases. The germline V gene has CDR1 SGHTS and CDR2 YDEGEE. The CDR3 DNA follows: TGTGCCAGCAGAAAAGGGACAACCTATGGCTACACCTTC. Protein sequence: CASRKGTTYGYTF. Variable domain in full (rest from reference TRBV5-8 and TRBJ1-2): EAGVTQSPTHLIKTRGQQATLRCSPISGHTSVYWYQQALGLGLQFLLWYDEGEERNRGNFPPRFSGRQFPNYSSELNVNALELEDSALYLCASRKGTTYGYTFGSGTRLTVV.

The genes are TRBV7-9 and TRBJ2-3; the match to TRBD2 covers 9 bases. The CDR3 sequence is 16 residues long. With V trimmed by 5 bases and J by 5 bases, 11 bases remained unmatched. The V gene's germline CDR1 is SEHNR and CDR2 FQNEAQ (reference sequence). The chain's CDR3 is CASSTFSGRLVDTQYF. Here the CDR3 DNA reads TGTGCCAGCAGCACCTTTAGCGGGAGACTGGTAGATACGCAGTATTTT.

The CDR3 spells CASNFRTGKQYF. The DNA for the CDR3 is TGTGCCAGCAACTTCCGGACAGGGAAGCAGTACTTC. The rearrangement uses TRBV28 and TRBJ2-7; 8 positions agree with TRBD1. CDR1 is MDHEN, CDR2 SYDVKM, per germline. The CDR3 totals 12 residues. Trimming at V came to 7 bases and at J to 8 bases, leaving 7 bases not matched to a gene.

The chain couples TRBV5-5 to TRBJ2-3; D is possibly TRBD2 (6 bases). Trimming shortened V by 3 bases and J by 14 bases, and 22 bases separated the two germline ends. This CDR3 is 14 amino acids long. The germline gives CDR1 SGHKS, CDR2 YYEKEE (reference sequence). The CDR3 spells CASSSTTGLPLLYF. CDR3 coding DNA: TGTGCCAGCAGCTCAACTACGGGACTTCCACTTCTGTATTTT.

The chain joins TRBV3-1 (or the pseudogene TRBV3-2) to TRBJ2-1, with 7 bases matching TRBD2. The CDR3 is made up of 15 amino acids. The trim removed 7 bases at V and 2 bases at J, leaving 8 bases unmatched. Germline CDR1 LGHDT, CDR2 YNNKEL (reference sequence). Written as DNA, the CDR3 is TGTGCCAGCAAGAGGGGAGCGGGAACCTACAATGAGCAGTTCTTC. This translates into CASKRGAGTYNEQFF.

Only a few counts were recorded for this clone. The V and J genes are TRBV18 and TRBJ1-6; unclear D gene. Trimming stripped 4 bases from V and 0 bases from J, with 4 bases between. The CDR3 has 14 amino acids. Germline V lookup: CDR1 KGHSH, CDR2 LQKENI. The DNA for the CDR3 is TGTGCCAGCTCACGGAGCTCCTATAATTCACCCCTCCACTTT. It encodes CASSRSSYNSPLHF.

V usage is TRBV12-3 or TRBV12-4 and J usage is TRBJ2-5, with D unclear. CDR3 length: 13 amino acids. The V gene lost 6 bases and the J gene lost 1 base, with 9 bases spanning the gap. The CDR3: CASRRTAQETQYF. CDR3 in DNA: TGTGCCAGCAGGCGCACTGCCCAAGAGACCCAGTACTTC.

The chain has TRBV29-1 and TRBJ1-5, with D possibly matching TRBD1 (6 bases). The CDR3 has 13 amino acids. V lost 6 bases to trimming and J lost 6 bases, with 15 bases between them. CDR1 SQVTM and CDR2 ANQGSEA come from the germline V gene. This CDR3 reads CSVLQGNGQPQHF. DNA of the CDR3: TGCAGCGTGCTACAGGGAAACGGTCAGCCCCAGCATTTT.

The chain is built from TRBV5-1 and TRBJ2-7; TRBD2 matches at 10 bases. Germline V lookup: CDR1 SGHRS, CDR2 YFSETQ. After removal of 0 bases from V and 1 base from J, the junction contained 4 bases not matched to a gene. This CDR3 contains 16 residues. The CDR3 DNA sequence: TGCGCCAGCAGCTTGGCCCCGACTAGCGGGTCCTACGAGCAGTACTTC. Amino acids: CASSLAPTSGSYEQYF.

V is TRBV19 and J is TRBJ2-2; TRBD2 aligns across 13 bases. In germline, CDR1 is LNHDA, CDR2 SQIVND (reference sequence). V lost 4 bases, J lost 5 bases, and 4 bases stayed unmatched. This CDR3 contains 16 residues. CDR3: CASSRTSGSGTGELFF. The CDR3 DNA reads TGTGCCAGTAGTAGGACTAGCGGGAGTGGGACCGGGGAGCTGTTTTTT.

The chain has TRBV11-2 and TRBJ2-7, with 8 bases matching TRBD1. Trimming cost V 1 base and J 0 bases; bases outside gene matches: 5. The germline gives CDR1 SGHAT, CDR2 FQNNGV. The CDR3 sequence is 16 residues long. The CDR3 nucleotides read TGTGCCAGCAGCTTAGGTAACAGGGGGATCTCCTACGAGCAGTACTTC. Translation: CASSLGNRGISYEQYF.

The chain carries TRBV9 and TRBJ2-3; TRBD2 aligns across 7 bases. Germline-derived CDR1 and CDR2 are SGDLS and YYNGEE. The CDR3 is 15 residues long. Trimming removed 4 bases from V and 4 bases from J; junction bases left unmatched: 9. CDR3 nucleotide sequence: TGTGCCAGCAGCCTCGGGAGGTACGGGGCAGATACGCAGTATTTT. It yields the protein CASSLGRYGADTQYF.

The chain employs TRBV6-5 and TRBJ1-5; TRBD1 aligns across 8 bases. The CDR3 runs to 14 residues. The germline V gene has CDR1 MNHEY and CDR2 SVGAGI. With 5 bases clipped from V and 7 bases from J, the junction kept 7 bases outside the gene matches. The CDR3 region is CASSTRTGLQPQHF. The DNA for the CDR3 is TGTGCCAGCAGTACACGGACAGGGCTGCAGCCCCAGCATTTT.